Listed here are 26 T cell receptor beta chains from one sample, sequenced in a study of T cell changes during pregnancy in multiple sclerosis (dated by TCRdb to the late 2010s). Libraries were built with the immunoSEQ multiplex PCR assay. TCRdb retrieved this table from immuneACCESS and kept in-frame rearrangements only. Not all clones are present; in checked studies, unresolved V genes account for under half, and no reason is known for the remainder. The sample table contains about 100,000 clones; only one count was recorded for 92% of them. The ten biggest clones cover 1.9% of the sample. Sequenced material: peripheral blood, taken after pregnancy. These receptors were taken from a female donor with multiple sclerosis, enrolled in a pregnancy study.

The gene calls are TRBV30 and TRBJ1-5, with TRBD1 matching 9 bases. V lost 1 base, J lost 3 bases, and 7 bases stayed unmatched. CDR3 length: 16 residues. CDR1 is GTSNPN, CDR2 SVGIG, per germline (reference sequence). CDR3 DNA sequence: TGTGCCTGGAGTGCCTCACAGGGGGCGGTCAATCAGCCCCAGCATTTT. This codes for CAWSASQGAVNQPQHF.

V gene TRBV4-1 combines with J gene TRBJ1-4; D is possibly TRBD1 (6 bases). This CDR3 region has 15 residues. The V and J ends lost 1 base and 10 bases respectively, with 16 bases between them. CDR1 MGHRA and CDR2 YSYEKL come from the germline V gene. CDR3 DNA sequence: TGCGCCAGCAGCCAAGTTGGCAGGGACACAGGAAAACTGTTTTTT. Translating gives CASSQVGRDTGKLFF.

This chain links TRBV6-5 with TRBJ1-2, with 7 bases lining up with TRBD1. CDR1 is MNHEY and CDR2 is SVGAGI in the germline V gene. V lost 2 bases, J lost 8 bases, and 5 bases stayed unmatched. This CDR3 region has 13 residues. The CDR3 loop is CASSYGQVTGYTF. The CDR3 nucleotides are TGTGCCAGCAGTTACGGACAGGTTACGGGCTACACCTTC.

The chain uses TRBV6-5 and TRBJ2-7; tentatively, D is TRBD2 (6 bases). The germline V and J ends were trimmed by 0 bases and 3 bases, with 9 bases remaining between them. CDR1 is MNHEY, CDR2 SVGAGI, per germline. The CDR3 covers 14 residues. The CDR3 spells CASSYSLGGYEQYF. The CDR3 bases are TGTGCCAGCAGTTACTCATTGGGGGGCTACGAGCAGTACTTC.

The gene calls are TRBV30 and TRBJ2-7; TRBD2 aligns across 8 bases. CDR1 is GTSNPN and CDR2 is SVGIG in the germline V gene (reference sequence). V gave up 1 base and J gave up 2 bases; unmatched junction bases: 7. The CDR3 extends over 15 amino acids. Here the CDR3 DNA reads TGTGCCTGGAGTGGGGCAGGACTAGCACCCTACGAGCAGTACTTC. As protein: CAWSGAGLAPYEQYF.

This chain uses TRBV7-9 with TRBJ2-1; no reliable D call. The CDR3 spans 16 residues. Germline CDR1 reads SEHNR; CDR2 reads FQNEAQ (reference sequence). The V end was cut by 4 bases, the J end by 2 bases, with 15 bases between. The CDR3 sequence: CASSSPRVAAYNEQFF. CDR3 nucleotides: TGTGCCAGCAGCTCACCCCGGGTTGCGGCCTACAATGAGCAGTTCTTC.

This chain joins TRBV11-2 and TRBJ2-1; 13 bases match TRBD2. The CDR3 has 15 residues. From germline, CDR1 is SGHAT and CDR2 FQNNGV. V lost 5 bases and J lost 7; bases outside the gene matches: 5. The CDR3 region has the DNA TGTGCCAGCAGCCCGACTAGCGGGAGGTCAAATGAGCAGTTCTTC. The encoded protein is CASSPTSGRSNEQFF. The variable domain in full, completed from reference TRBV11-2 and TRBJ2-1, reads EAGVAQSPRYKIIEKRQSVAFWCNPISGHATLYWYQQILGQGPKLLIQFQNNGVVDDSQLPKDRFSAERLKGVDSTLKIQPAKLEDSAVYLCASSPTSGRSNEQFFGPGTRLTVL.

The table lists this clone with a count of one. The chain has TRBV9 and TRBJ1-4; D perhaps matches TRBD1 (6 bases). The CDR3 covers 14 residues. Germline values: CDR1 SGDLS, CDR2 YYNGEE. Trimming removed 2 bases at V and 3 bases at J, with 8 bases between. The DNA of the CDR3 is TGTGCCAGCAGCGTTGGACAGCCTAATGAAAAACTGTTTTTT. Translated, it gives CASSVGQPNEKLFF.

The rearrangement links TRBV7-6 to TRBJ2-7, with a weak D call TRBD1 (6 bases). The CDR3 consists of 16 residues. V was pared by 5 bases and J by 0 bases, with 17 bases between. The V gene's germline CDR1 is SGHVS and CDR2 FNYEAQ. In nucleotides, the CDR3 is TGTGCCAGCAGCCTATCGACAGGTCAGAGCTCCTACGAGCAGTACTTC. It encodes CASSLSTGQSSYEQYF.

The chain has TRBV6-1 and TRBJ2-3; D may be TRBD2 (6 bases). Per germline, CDR1 MNHNS and CDR2 SASEGT. V was shortened by 2 bases and J by 2 bases, with 14 bases between the two germline ends. The CDR3 spans 16 residues. The CDR3 DNA sequence: TGTGCCAGCAGTGAATCGGGCGGGACCGTCACAGATACGCAGTATTTT. It specifies CASSESGGTVTDTQYF.

The chain carries TRBV4-2 and TRBJ2-5; TRBD2 matches at 8 bases. The J call may be wrong; the DNA end is better matched by TRBJ2-7. Germline-derived CDR1 and CDR2 are LGHNA and YNFKEQ. The CDR3 is 16 residues long. CDR3 in amino acids: CASSQDASGYSYEQYF. The CDR3 coding sequence is TGTGCCAGCAGCCAAGATGCTAGCGGGTACTCCTACGAGCAGTACTTC.

This clone has a single count. CDR3 coding DNA: TGTGCCAGCAGCCTAGCGGGGGGACTCAGCACAGATACGCAGTATTTT. It is translated as CASSLAGGLSTDTQYF. The chain links TRBV9 to TRBJ2-3; 11 bases align to TRBD2. V lost 4 bases and J lost 0; bases outside the gene matches: 4. The CDR3 runs 16 residues. Germline lookup yields CDR1 SGDLS and CDR2 YYNGEE.

V and J are TRBV5-1 and TRBJ2-1; 7 bases line up with TRBD2. Germline CDR1 and CDR2: SGHRS and YFSETQ. The CDR3 runs 14 residues. V trimming: 4 bases; J trimming: 6 bases; junction bases outside the gene matches: 7. In DNA form, the CDR3 reads TGCGCCAGCAGCGGAGCGGGACCCCTCAATGAGCAGTTCTTC. It specifies CASSGAGPLNEQFF. Full variable domain (outside the CDR3, taken from reference TRBV5-1 and TRBJ2-1): KAGVTQTPRYLIKTRGQQVTLSCSPISGHRSVSWYQQTPGQGLQFLFEYFSETQRNKGNFPGRFSGRQFSNSRSEMNVSTLELGDSALYLCASSGAGPLNEQFFGPGTRLTVL.

The chain recombines TRBV27 with TRBJ2-1; tentative D call: TRBD1 (5 bases). V lost 3 bases to trimming and J lost 6 bases, with 12 bases between them. The V gene's germline CDR1 is MNHEY and CDR2 SMNVEV (reference sequence). This CDR3 is built from 14 residues. The CDR3 nucleotides read TGTGCCAGCAGTTTCGCAGGGTCTCCCAATGAGCAGTTCTTC. Translation: CASSFAGSPNEQFF.

The chain links TRBV9 to TRBJ2-3; 7 bases are shared with TRBD1. This CDR3 has 14 residues. V was clipped by 0 bases and J by 3 bases; unmatched bases: 1. CDR1 and CDR2 from the germline V gene are SGDLS and YYNGEE. The CDR3 DNA is TGTGCCAGCAGCGTAGGGGACAGAACAGATACGCAGTATTTT. This encodes CASSVGDRTDTQYF.

The chain employs TRBV5-1 and TRBJ2-1; TRBD2 matches 13 bases. After removal of 4 bases from V and 3 bases from J, the junction contained 4 bases not matched to a gene. From germline, CDR1 is SGHRS and CDR2 YFSETQ. The CDR3 runs to 16 residues. DNA for the CDR3: TGCGCCAGCAGCGGGGGACTAGCGGGGAACTACAATGAGCAGTTCTTC. Protein product: CASSGGLAGNYNEQFF.

V gene TRBV19 combines with J gene TRBJ2-3; D is uncertain. V shed 2 bases and J shed 1 base, with 10 bases lying between them. This CDR3 spans 15 amino acids. CDR1 LNHDA and CDR2 SQIVND come from the germline V gene (reference sequence). CDR3 loop: CASSIWAGGTDTQYF. As DNA, the CDR3 is TGTGCCAGTAGTATATGGGCTGGCGGCACAGATACGCAGTATTTT.

The chain joins TRBV19 to TRBJ2-1; 9 bases align to TRBD1. The CDR3 sequence is 15 residues long. V gave up 3 bases and J gave up 1 base; unmatched junction bases: 1. The germline gives CDR1 LNHDA, CDR2 SQIVND (reference sequence). The CDR3 loop is CASSIDRGSYNEQFF. The CDR3 DNA is TGTGCCAGTAGTATCGACAGGGGGTCCTACAATGAGCAGTTCTTC.

CDR3: CASSGWDRVYGYTF. The CDR3 nucleotides are TGTGCCAGCAGCGGCTGGGACAGGGTCTATGGCTACACCTTC. This rearrangement joins TRBV5-6 to TRBJ1-2, with 9 nucleotides matching TRBD1. The CDR3 length is 14 residues. The trim removed 4 bases at V and 4 bases at J, leaving 5 bases unmatched. Germline V gene lookup returns CDR1 SGHDT and CDR2 YYEEEE.

The V and J genes are TRBV6-5 and TRBJ2-7; D call uncertain. The V end lost 6 bases, the J end lost 2 bases, and 11 bases lay between the germline ends. CDR1 is MNHEY and CDR2 is SVGAGI in the germline V gene. The CDR3 extends over 13 amino acids. CDR3 in amino acids: CASRRRLTYEQYF. DNA of the CDR3: TGTGCCAGCAGGCGCAGGTTAACCTACGAGCAGTACTTC.

The J gene is TRBJ2-7, the V gene TRBV2, with TRBD1 matching 7 bases. This CDR3 is 14 amino acids long. The germline gives CDR1 SNHLY, CDR2 FYNNEI. Trimming took 7 bases from V and 3 from J; bases not matched to a gene: 9. The CDR3 sequence is CASTPPGQNYEQYF. CDR3 sequence (DNA): TGTGCCAGCACTCCGCCGGGACAGAACTACGAGCAGTACTTC.

This clone was counted a single time. The V and J genes are TRBV6-5 and TRBJ2-1, with 10 bases aligning to TRBD1. The V gene end was trimmed by 6 bases and the J gene end by 6 bases; junction bases not matched to a gene: 8. Germline assignment: CDR1 MNHEY and CDR2 SVGAGI. There are 15 residues in the CDR3. The CDR3 DNA is TGTGCCAGCAGGCTTACCGGGACAGGGGTCAATGAGCAGTTCTTC. This encodes CASRLTGTGVNEQFF.

V gene TRBV6-5 combines with J gene TRBJ1-1; D perhaps matches TRBD1 (6 bases). The V end lost 5 bases, the J end lost 3 bases, and 10 bases lay between the germline ends. Germline CDR1 reads MNHEY; CDR2 reads SVGAGI. CDR3 length: 13 amino acids. Written as DNA, the CDR3 is TGTGCCAGCAGTAGGGGGTTGTACACTGAAGCTTTCTTT. Amino acid sequence: CASSRGLYTEAFF.

The gene calls are TRBV7-9 and TRBJ2-2, with no clear D. This CDR3 has 14 amino acids. V was clipped by 5 bases and J by 1 base, with 8 bases between them. The germline V gene encodes CDR1 SEHNR and CDR2 FQNEAQ (reference sequence). This CDR3 reads CASSPNLNTGELFF. Here the CDR3 DNA reads TGTGCCAGCAGCCCAAACTTGAACACCGGGGAGCTGTTTTTT.

This chain joins TRBV11-3 and TRBJ1-1, with D perhaps matching TRBD1 (6 bases). The V and J ends lost 0 bases and 9 bases respectively, with 11 bases between them. This CDR3 is 13 amino acids long. CDR1 is SGHNT, CDR2 YENEEA, per germline. CDR3 DNA: TGTGCCAGCAGCTTAGACAGGGGTCGCCAAGCTTTCTTT. As protein: CASSLDRGRQAFF. The variable domain in full, completed from reference TRBV11-3 and TRBJ1-1, reads EAGVVQSPRYKIIEKKQPVAFWCNPISGHNTLYWYLQNLGQGPELLIRYENEEAVDDSQLPKDRFSAERLKGVDSTLKIQPAELGDSAVYLCASSLDRGRQAFFGQGTRLTVV.

This chain uses TRBV7-2 with TRBJ2-1, with D possibly TRBD2 on 6 matching bases. V lost 5 bases and J 6 bases, leaving 17 bases between the germline ends. The CDR3 is made up of 15 amino acids. Germline V gives CDR1 SGHTA, CDR2 FQGNSA. The CDR3 loop reads CASSPPGLTTNEQFF. As DNA, the CDR3 is TGTGCCAGCAGCCCTCCGGGACTTACCACCAATGAGCAGTTCTTC. Based on the CDR3 plus reference TRBV7-2 and TRBJ2-1, the full variable domain is GAGVSQSPSNKVTEKGKDVELRCDPISGHTALYWYRQSLGQGLEFLIYFQGNSAPDKSGLPSDRFSAERTGGSVSTLTIQRTQQEDSAVYLCASSPPGLTTNEQFFGPGTRLTVL.